This T cell receptor beta chain was captured in a study of cytomegalovirus exposure and HLA in healthy donors. Germline loops: CDR1 MNHNY, CDR2 SVGAGI (reference sequence). The V gene lost 6 bases and the J gene lost 6 bases, with 11 bases spanning the gap. CDR3 length: 13 amino acids. The assay was immunoSEQ multiplex PCR, and TCRdb's table has in-frame clones only and misses some. This sample has under 110,000 clones; about nine tenths occur once, and the top ten carry less than 2%. The rearrangement uses TRBV6-6 and TRBJ2-2, with D perhaps TRBD1 (5 bases). The clonotype originates from a woman between 18 and 29 years old in good health and CMV-seropositive. Sample: PBMCs. CDR3 coding DNA: TGTGCCAGCAGCTCAGGGTTGGCCGGGGAGCTGTTTTTT. Translating it yields CASSSGLAGELFF.